This TCR beta chain was identified during a study of chemoradiotherapy in HPV16-positive cancers. Study-wide findings and caveats: HPV-responsive T-cell expansion during chemoradiotherapy was linked to improved recurrence-free survival in HPV16-positive patients. Non-HPV-specific T cells did not expand in tumors during treatment, whereas candidate HPV-specific clones and E7-related motifs did.

From germline, CDR1 is MDHEN and CDR2 SYDVKM. The CDR3 loop spans 14 amino acids. J lost 4 bases, V lost 2 bases, and 4 bases had no gene match. Sequenced by immunoSEQ multiplex PCR; TCRdb stores in-frame clones only, minus some. The sample consists of about 27,000 clones, over 90% of them appearing once. As to this clone: Its antigen is not identified.

The sequences come from blood, collected from a patient who underwent chemoradiotherapy. The source of this sequence is a human donor with HPV-associated anogenital cancer. The chain uses TRBV28 and TRBJ2-5; 7 bases match TRBD2. CDR3 in DNA: TGTGCCAGCAGTTTACTGGGGGGGGTAGAGACCCAGTACTTC. Residues: CASSLLGGVETQYF.